This record covers a single T cell receptor (beta chain). Its matching antigen is unknown. CDR3 length equals 14 residues. The germline gives CDR1 LNHDA, CDR2 SQIVND (reference sequence). V gave up 2 bases and J gave up 5 bases, with 12 bases separating them. The data are from a study of cytomegalovirus exposure and HLA in healthy donors. Whole-study context: There were fewer than 130 million unique TCR beta sequences, drawn from 200 million or so T cells, in an earlier analysis.

General study results and limits: A later analysis, which compared TCR beta chains of equal frequency, found the HLA-associated ones more clonally expanded.

The PCR made use of 60 Vbeta and 13 Jbeta primers. Here immunoSEQ multiplex PCR was the method, and the copy in TCRdb shows in-frame clones only, minus some. The table includes about 130,000 clones, approximately 78% detected once. V usage is TRBV19 and J usage is TRBJ1-1, with a possible D match to TRBD1 (6 bases). The sequenced material came from PBMCs. The clonotype originates from a young man in good health and CMV-seropositive. The CDR3 is CASSISQGRTEAFF. CDR3 nucleotides: TGTGCCAGTAGTATATCCCAGGGGCGGACTGAAGCTTTCTTT. The full variable domain, with the rest looked up from reference TRBV19 and TRBJ1-1, is DGGITQSPKYLFRKEGQNVTLSCEQNLNHDAMYWYRQDPGQGLRLIYYSQIVNDFQKGDIAEGYSVSREKKESFPLTVTSAQKNPTAFYLCASSISQGRTEAFFGQGTRLTVV.